This T cell receptor (beta chain) emerged from a study of blood T cell repertoires in COVID-19. Here immunoSEQ multiplex PCR was the method, and the copy in TCRdb shows in-frame clones only, minus some. The sample yields 95,000 to 110,000 clones, approximately 80% seen once. This TCR was sampled from a woman of 80 years or more with active or convalescent COVID-19. Material: peripheral blood.

CDR3 DNA: TGCGCCAGCAGCTTGCTTGACAGCAGGAACACTGAAGCTTTCTTT. It is translated as CASSLLDSRNTEAFF. The rearrangement uses TRBV5-1 and TRBJ1-1; a weak D match, TRBD1 (5 bases). CDR1 is SGHRS and CDR2 is YFSETQ in the germline V gene. This CDR3 is 15 amino acids long. The V end lost 1 base, the J end lost 1 base, and 11 bases lay between the germline ends. Filled out from reference TRBV5-1 and TRBJ1-1, the complete variable domain reads KAGVTQTPRYLIKTRGQQVTLSCSPISGHRSVSWYQQTPGQGLQFLFEYFSETQRNKGNFPGRFSGRQFSNSRSEMNVSTLELGDSALYLCASSLLDSRNTEAFFGQGTRLTVV.